This entry describes one T cell receptor (beta chain). Measured with immunoSEQ multiplex PCR; TCRdb has only the in-frame clones, and not every one. The table has around 34,000 clones, 75% to 90% seen once; the top ten hold around 2.7%. This sample's treatment: preoperative locoregional IRX-2 cytokine immunotherapy. Patients received preoperative, locoregional IRX-2 cytokine immunotherapy in a phase Ib study. V lost 6 bases to trimming and J lost 7 bases; unmatched junction nucleotides: 5. The CDR3 is 13 amino acids. The germline V gene has CDR1 KGHSH and CDR2 LQKENI. This specimen belongs to a study of preoperative IRX-2 immunotherapy in early breast cancer.

The sequencing used lymph node tissue, collected from a patient treated with IRX-2 immunotherapy. The origin of this receptor is a human donor with breast cancer. The chain links TRBV18 to TRBJ1-5; 8 bases line up with TRBD1. The CDR3, as DNA: TGTGCCAGCTCGCCAGGGGGCGGGCAGCCCCAGCATTTT. It translates to CASSPGGGQPQHF.